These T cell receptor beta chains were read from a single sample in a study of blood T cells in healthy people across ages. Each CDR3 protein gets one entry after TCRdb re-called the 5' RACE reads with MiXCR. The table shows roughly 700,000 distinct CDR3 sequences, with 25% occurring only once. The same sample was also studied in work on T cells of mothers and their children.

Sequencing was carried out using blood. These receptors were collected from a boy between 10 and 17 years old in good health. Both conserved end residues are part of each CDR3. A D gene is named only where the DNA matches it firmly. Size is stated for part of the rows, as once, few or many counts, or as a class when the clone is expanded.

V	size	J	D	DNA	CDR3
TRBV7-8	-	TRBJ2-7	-	TGTGCCAGCAGCCCCATCCGGGACGGCTACGAGCAGTACTTC	CASSPIRDGYEQYF
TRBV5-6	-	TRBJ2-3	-	TGTGCCAGCAGCTTTACAGGGTTAGATACGCAGTATTTT	CASSFTGLDTQYF
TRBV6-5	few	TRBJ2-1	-	TGTGCCAGCAGTTACGAGGGGACTCACAATGAGCAGTTCTTC	CASSYEGTHNEQFF
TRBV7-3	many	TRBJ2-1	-	TGTGCCAGCAGCTTATCTCGGGACAATGAGCAGTTCTTC	CASSLSRDNEQFF
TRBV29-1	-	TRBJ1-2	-	TGCAGCGTTCTAACCGGAAATTTC	CSVLTGNF
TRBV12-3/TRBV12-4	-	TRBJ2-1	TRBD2	TGTGCCAGCAACCCGAGCGGGAGGTCCTACAATGAGCAGTTCTTC	CASNPSGRSYNEQFF
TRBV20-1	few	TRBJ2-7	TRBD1	TGCAGTGCTAGAGATCTGGGACAGGTCTCCTACGAGCAGTACTTC	CSARDLGQVSYEQYF
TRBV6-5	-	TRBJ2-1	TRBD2	TGTGCCAGCAGTTATCTAGCGGGGGCCTACAATGAGCAGTTCTTC	CASSYLAGAYNEQFF
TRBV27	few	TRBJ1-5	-	TGTGCCAGCAGTCCGGACCCCACTCAGCCCCAGCATTTT	CASSPDPTQPQHF
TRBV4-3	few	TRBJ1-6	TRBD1	TGCGCCAGCAGCCAAGAGGTTATGGAGACAGGGGTTGCTCCCCTCCACTTT	CASSQEVMETGVAPLHF
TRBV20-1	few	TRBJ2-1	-	TGCAGTGCCCTAGCCTACAATGAGCAGTTCTTC	CSALAYNEQFF
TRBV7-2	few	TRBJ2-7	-	TGTGCCAGCAGCTTAAACCCTAGCCACGAGCAGTACTTC	CASSLNPSHEQYF
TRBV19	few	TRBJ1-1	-	TGTGCCAGTAGTAAACTCCGGGCCATAATTGTCGGGGTCATGAACACTGAAGCTTTCTTT	CASSKLRAIIVGVMNTEAFF
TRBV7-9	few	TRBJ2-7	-	TGTGCCAGCAGCTCTCCTGGAGGCAGAGAGCAGTACTTC	CASSSPGGREQYF
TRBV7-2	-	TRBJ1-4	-	TGTGCCAGCAGCTTAACAAGTGAGAGGAAACTGTTTTTT	CASSLTSERKLFF
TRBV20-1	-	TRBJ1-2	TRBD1	TGCAGTGCTAGAGCCGGGACAGGTCGCTATGGCTACACCTTC	CSARAGTGRYGYTF
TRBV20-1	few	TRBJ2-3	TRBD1	TGCAGTGCTAGAGATGAGGGCAGGGGGCTGAGCACAGATACGCAGTATTTT	CSARDEGRGLSTDTQYF
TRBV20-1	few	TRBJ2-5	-	TGCAGTGCTAGAGACGCCCCTACTAAAGAGACCCAGTACTTC	CSARDAPTKETQYF
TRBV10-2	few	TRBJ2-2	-	TGCGCCAGTTTCCGGGACGGTATCACCGGGGAGCTGTTTTTT	CASFRDGITGELFF
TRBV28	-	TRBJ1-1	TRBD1	TGTGCCAGCAGAATTAAACAGGGGGCAATCACTGAAGCTTTCTTT	CASRIKQGAITEAFF
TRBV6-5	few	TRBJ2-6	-	TGTGCCAGCAGTTTCGAGGGGGTCCTGACTTTC	CASSFEGVLTF
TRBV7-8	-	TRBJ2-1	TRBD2	TGTGCCAGCAGCCCGACCCTCGGAACTAGCGGGGGGCATGAGCAGTTCTTC	CASSPTLGTSGGHEQFF
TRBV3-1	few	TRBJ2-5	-	TGTGCCGGCAGCCAATCCCGGGGAGGCCCGGGGCAAGAGACCCAGTACTTC	CAGSQSRGGPGQETQYF
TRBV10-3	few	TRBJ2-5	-	TGTGCCATCAGTGACAGTAGGGAAGAGACCCAGTACTTC	CAISDSREETQYF
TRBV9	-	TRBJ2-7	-	TGTGCCAGCAGCCCAAGGGCGGGCGAGTATCATACCGAGCAGTACTTC	CASSPRAGEYHTEQYF
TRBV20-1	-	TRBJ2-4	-	TGCAGTGCTAGTTTTTGGGAAAGGAGGGCATGGGCCAAAAACATTCAGTACTTC	CSASFWERRAWAKNIQYF
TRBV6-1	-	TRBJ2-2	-	TGTGCCAGCAAACTCACCGGGGAGCTGTTTTTT	CASKLTGELFF
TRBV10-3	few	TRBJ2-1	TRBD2	TGTGCCATCAGTGCCCTATCTAGCGGCGGCAATGAGCAGTTCTTC	CAISALSSGGNEQFF